The 10 T cell receptor beta chains below come from one sample, sequenced in a study of cytomegalovirus exposure and HLA in healthy donors. The PCR made use of 60 Vbeta and 13 Jbeta primers. The method was immunoSEQ multiplex PCR; TCRdb's version includes in-frame clones alone and lacks a portion of them. The sample carries about 160,000 clones, around 77% recorded once. Sequencing was done on a sample of PBMCs. These receptor sequences come from a man aged 60-69 years in good health and CMV-seronegative.

This chain links TRBV9 with TRBJ1-4; weak D call: TRBD1 (6 bases). V dropped 0 bases and J dropped 8 bases, with 14 bases sitting between them. Germline values: CDR1 SGDLS, CDR2 YYNGEE. This CDR3 comprises 15 residues. CDR3 coding DNA: TGTGCCAGCAGCGTAGCTCGGGGGGCTGGGGAAAAACTGTTTTTT. Its protein product is CASSVARGAGEKLFF.

The rearrangement uses TRBV7-2 and TRBJ2-7, with 9 nucleotides matching TRBD2. The CDR3 covers 16 residues. Germline assignment: CDR1 SGHTA and CDR2 FQGNSA. J lost 2 bases, V lost 1 base, and 6 bases had no gene match. The CDR3 sequence: CASSLEGAGGPYEQYF. CDR3 sequence (DNA): TGTGCCAGCAGCTTAGAAGGGGCGGGGGGGCCCTACGAGCAGTACTTC. Combining the CDR3 with reference TRBV7-2 and TRBJ2-7 gives the whole variable domain GAGVSQSPSNKVTEKGKDVELRCDPISGHTALYWYRQSLGQGLEFLIYFQGNSAPDKSGLPSDRFSAERTGGSVSTLTIQRTQQEDSAVYLCASSLEGAGGPYEQYFGPGTRLTVT.

This sequence joins TRBV7-8 and TRBJ2-7, with TRBD2 identical over 14 bases. The CDR3 contains 17 residues. The trim removed 2 bases at V and 2 bases at J, leaving 5 bases unmatched. From germline, CDR1 is SGHVS and CDR2 FQNEAQ. The CDR3 sequence: CASSLLTSGGVPYEQYF. The CDR3 nucleotides are TGTGCCAGCAGCTTATTGACTAGCGGGGGGGTCCCCTACGAGCAGTACTTC.

The chain links TRBV4-1 to TRBJ2-7; the match to TRBD1 covers 10 bases. V shed 4 bases, J shed 5 bases, and the junction held 11 bases outside the gene matches. Germline loops: CDR1 MGHRA, CDR2 YSYEKL. This CDR3 has 16 residues. DNA for the CDR3: TGCGCCAGCAGCCCATTACCGGGACAGGGGATGGACGAGCAGTACTTC. Protein sequence: CASSPLPGQGMDEQYF.

This chain joins TRBV28 and TRBJ2-4; no clear D. This CDR3 region has 12 residues. CDR1 and CDR2 (germline): MDHEN, SYDVKM. V lost 1 base, J lost 8 bases, and 6 bases lay in between. In DNA, the CDR3 is TGTGCCAGCAGTTTATCTCTTTACATTCAGTACTTC. Amino acids: CASSLSLYIQYF.

This clone has only a few counts. This rearrangement joins TRBV4-1 to TRBJ1-2; the D gene is possibly TRBD1 (5 bases). V lost 0 bases and J lost 0, with 8 bases in between. This CDR3 region has 15 residues. Germline lookup yields CDR1 MGHRA and CDR2 YSYEKL. The CDR3 loop is CASSQEGGANYGYTF. CDR3 DNA: TGCGCCAGCAGCCAAGAAGGAGGGGCTAACTATGGCTACACCTTC.

The V call is TRBV7-9, the J call TRBJ1-5; 7 bases are shared with TRBD1. V gave up 5 bases and J gave up 4 bases; unmatched junction bases: 14. The CDR3 is 17 residues long. The V gene's germline CDR1 is SEHNR and CDR2 FQNEAQ (reference sequence). The chain's CDR3 is CASSKTSTGTENQPQHF. CDR3 in DNA: TGTGCCAGCAGCAAAACCTCCACCGGGACAGAAAATCAGCCCCAGCATTTT.

CDR3 sequence: CASSDPGLAGTDTQYF. The DNA for the CDR3 is TGCGCCAGCAGTGACCCGGGACTAGCGGGCACAGATACGCAGTATTTT. The genes are TRBV10-1 and TRBJ2-3, with TRBD2 matching over 11 bases. The CDR3 is made up of 16 amino acids. CDR1 WNHNN and CDR2 SYGVQD come from the germline V gene (reference sequence). V was pared by 3 bases and J by 1 base, with 3 bases of the junction left unmatched.

The rearrangement joins TRBV5-1 to TRBJ2-3; 12 positions agree with TRBD2. Germline V CDR1 and CDR2: SGHRS, YFSETQ. This CDR3 is 16 amino acids long. Trimming at V came to 4 bases and at J to 2 bases, leaving 5 bases not matched to a gene. For the CDR3, the DNA is TGCGCCAGCAGCCCGGGGACTAGCGGGTCCACAGATACGCAGTATTTT. Protein: CASSPGTSGSTDTQYF.

As concerns this clone: Other DNA sequences in this specimen translate into the identical CDR3. DNA of the CDR3: TGCAGCGTTGTGGGCGGGGGGGCAATAGATACGCAGTATTTT. Its protein is CSVVGGGAIDTQYF. The chain carries TRBV29-1 and TRBJ2-3; 9 nucleotides agree with TRBD2. Germline loops: CDR1 SQVTM, CDR2 ANQGSEA. V shed 4 bases, J shed 5 bases, and the junction held 7 bases outside the gene matches. CDR3 length equals 14 residues.